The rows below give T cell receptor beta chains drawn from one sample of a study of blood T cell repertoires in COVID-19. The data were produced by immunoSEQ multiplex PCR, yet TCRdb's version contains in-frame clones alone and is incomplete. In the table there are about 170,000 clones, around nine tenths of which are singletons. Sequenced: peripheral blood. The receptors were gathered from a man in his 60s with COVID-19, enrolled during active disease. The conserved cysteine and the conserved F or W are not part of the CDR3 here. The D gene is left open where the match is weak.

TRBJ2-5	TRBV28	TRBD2	ASRERGGRETQY
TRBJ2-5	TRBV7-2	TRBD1	ASQRDRQETQY
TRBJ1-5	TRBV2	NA	ASSVGVNQPQH
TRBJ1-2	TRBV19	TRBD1	ASNPYGQAQGGYT
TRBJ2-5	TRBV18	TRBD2	ASSDVGEKGLAGQETQY
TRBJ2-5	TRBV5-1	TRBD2	ASSPSGARLETQY
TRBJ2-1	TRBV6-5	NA	ASSPNRSPYNEQF
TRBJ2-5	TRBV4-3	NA	ASSQDLGGQTQY
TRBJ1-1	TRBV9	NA	ASSVIQGPLDTEAF
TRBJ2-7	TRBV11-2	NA	ASSFEGFLRAYEQY
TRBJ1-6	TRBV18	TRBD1	ASSQAGTGGSPLH
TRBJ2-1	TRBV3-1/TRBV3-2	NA	ASRGAGSYNEQF
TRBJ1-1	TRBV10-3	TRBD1	AIRRQGNTEAF
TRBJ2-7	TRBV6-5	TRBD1	ASSRTGPYEQY
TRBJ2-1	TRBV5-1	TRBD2	ASSLGPGGNEQF
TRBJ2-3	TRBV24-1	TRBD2	ATSDPGLGGSQDSTDTQY
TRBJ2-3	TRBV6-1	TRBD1	ASSRSTGADTQY
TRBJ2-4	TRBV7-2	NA	ASSLRLAKNIQY
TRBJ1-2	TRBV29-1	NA	SVEASWTYGYT
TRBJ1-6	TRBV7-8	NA	ASSLSFGQTNNSPLH
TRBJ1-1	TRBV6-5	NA	ASSLGGSVTEAF
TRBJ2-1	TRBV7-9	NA	ASSSLLLPNYNEQF
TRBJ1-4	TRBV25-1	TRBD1	ASSALRDRGLELF
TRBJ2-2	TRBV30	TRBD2	AWNRWEGNTGELF
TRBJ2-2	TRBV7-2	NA	ASSSQGSGELF
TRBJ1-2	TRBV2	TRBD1	ASSRDRGQPNYGYT
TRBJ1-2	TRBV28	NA	ASRTETPNYGYT
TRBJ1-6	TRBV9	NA	ASSTTGNSPLH
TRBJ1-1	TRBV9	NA	ASSGRENTEAF
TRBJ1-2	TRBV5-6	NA	ASSLGAFSDTGYT
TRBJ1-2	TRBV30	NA	AWSVGDKRYT
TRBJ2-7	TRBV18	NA	ASSPIAGDKYEQY
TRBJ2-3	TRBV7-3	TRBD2	ASSLIAGGSTDTQY
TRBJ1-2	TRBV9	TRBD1	ASSPPQDRATGYT
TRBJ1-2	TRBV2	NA	ASSEKRGGPRGYT
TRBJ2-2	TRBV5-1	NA	ASTRLGGTGELF
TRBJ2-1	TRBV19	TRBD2	ASSLKRLAGGHTAYNEQF
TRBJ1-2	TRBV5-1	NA	ASSLAGYDYGYT
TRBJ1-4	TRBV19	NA	ASSILHGREKLF
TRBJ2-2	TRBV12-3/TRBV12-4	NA	ASSLRETGELF
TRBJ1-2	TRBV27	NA	ASSLSQGYGYT
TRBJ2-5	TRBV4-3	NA	ASSQDTGQETQY
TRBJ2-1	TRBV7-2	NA	ASSFGGSRINEQF
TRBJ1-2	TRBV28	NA	ASSRPLGRAYGYT
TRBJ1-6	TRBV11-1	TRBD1	ASNEGQYNSPLH
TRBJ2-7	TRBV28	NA	ASSPPGQKFYEQY
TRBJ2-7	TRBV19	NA	ASRSDRISYEQY
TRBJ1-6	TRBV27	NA	ASTRGGLQDSPLH
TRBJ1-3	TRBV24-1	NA	ATSDPISGNTIY
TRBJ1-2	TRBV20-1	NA	SASSNSRSYGYT
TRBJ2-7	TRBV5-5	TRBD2	ASSWTSGRANSYEQY
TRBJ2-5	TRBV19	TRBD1	ASSMSGGNQETQY
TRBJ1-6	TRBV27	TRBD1	ASSLSVGTGISPLH
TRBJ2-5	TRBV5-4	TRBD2	ASSLGPPGGRETQY
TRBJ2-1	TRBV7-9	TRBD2	ASSLASGIPYEQF
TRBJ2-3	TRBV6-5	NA	ASSLSGPSTDTQY